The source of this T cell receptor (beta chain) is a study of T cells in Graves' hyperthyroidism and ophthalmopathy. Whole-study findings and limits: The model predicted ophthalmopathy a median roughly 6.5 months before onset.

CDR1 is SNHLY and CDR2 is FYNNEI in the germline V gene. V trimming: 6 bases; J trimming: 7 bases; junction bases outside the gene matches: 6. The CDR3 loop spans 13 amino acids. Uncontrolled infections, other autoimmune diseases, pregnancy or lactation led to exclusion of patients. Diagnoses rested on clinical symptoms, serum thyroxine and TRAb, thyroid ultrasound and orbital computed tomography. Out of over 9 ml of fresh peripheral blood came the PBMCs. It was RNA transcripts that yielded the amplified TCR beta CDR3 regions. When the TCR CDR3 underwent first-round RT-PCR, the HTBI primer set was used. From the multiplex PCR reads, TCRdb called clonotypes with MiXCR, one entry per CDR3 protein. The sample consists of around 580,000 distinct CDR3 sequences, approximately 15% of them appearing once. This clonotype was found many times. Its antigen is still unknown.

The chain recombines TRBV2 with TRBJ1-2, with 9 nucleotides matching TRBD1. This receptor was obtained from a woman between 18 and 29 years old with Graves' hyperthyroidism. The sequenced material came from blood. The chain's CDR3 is CASSSTGGLGYTF. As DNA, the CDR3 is TGTGCCAGCAGCTCGACAGGGGGACTTGGCTACACCTTC.